This is a list of T cell receptor beta chains from one sample in a study of beta chain features in type 1 diabetes. Measured with immunoSEQ multiplex PCR; TCRdb has only the in-frame clones, and not every one. The sample consists of some 660,000 clones, over 12% of them appearing once. The specimen sequenced was naive CD4+ T cells from blood. Receptors were obtained from a man between 18 and 29 years old with type 1 diabetes. The CDR3 runs from the conserved cysteine through the conserved F or W. The D gene is left open where the match is weak. Clone size is not always given. Where it is, it says once, few, many or a class for expanded clones.

cdr3_nt: TGCGCCAGCAGCCCGACCCCACATGGCAATCAGCCCCAGCATTTT; cdr3_aa: CASSPTPHGNQPQHF; clone_size: few; d_call: -; j_call: TRBJ1-5; v_call: TRBV5-1
cdr3_nt: TGTGCCTGGGAGTTAGGGGTTGGAAACACCATATATTTT; cdr3_aa: CAWELGVGNTIYF; clone_size: -; d_call: -; j_call: TRBJ1-3; v_call: TRBV30
cdr3_nt: TGTGCCAGCAGCGTCCCTCGGACTAGCGGGCGATACACCGGGGAGCTGTTTTTT; cdr3_aa: CASSVPRTSGRYTGELFF; clone_size: -; d_call: TRBD2; j_call: TRBJ2-2; v_call: TRBV9
cdr3_nt: TGCGCCAGCAGCTCCCAGGTGGACTATGGCTACACCTTC; cdr3_aa: CASSSQVDYGYTF; clone_size: few; d_call: -; j_call: TRBJ1-2; v_call: TRBV5-1
cdr3_nt: TGTGCCAGCACCTTGAGAGGGGACAACACTGAAGCTTTCTTT; cdr3_aa: CASTLRGDNTEAFF; clone_size: few; d_call: -; j_call: TRBJ1-1; v_call: TRBV27
cdr3_nt: TGTGCCAGCTCACCAGGCACAGGGAGCCGTGGGCAGTACTTC; cdr3_aa: CASSPGTGSRGQYF; clone_size: -; d_call: -; j_call: TRBJ2-7; v_call: TRBV18
cdr3_nt: TGTGCCAGCAGCCGTACAGGGACTCCCGAGCAGTACTTC; cdr3_aa: CASSRTGTPEQYF; clone_size: -; d_call: -; j_call: TRBJ2-7; v_call: TRBV6-5
cdr3_nt: TGTGCCAGCAGCTCACAGGGGAACACCGGGGAGCTGTTTTTT; cdr3_aa: CASSSQGNTGELFF; clone_size: few; d_call: -; j_call: TRBJ2-2; v_call: TRBV5-4
cdr3_nt: TGTGCCAGCAGTTACGACTATGGCTACACCTTC; cdr3_aa: CASSYDYGYTF; clone_size: -; d_call: -; j_call: TRBJ1-2; v_call: TRBV6-6
cdr3_nt: TGCAGCGCATGGGACCCGGGGAACGAGCAGTACTTC; cdr3_aa: CSAWDPGNEQYF; clone_size: few; d_call: -; j_call: TRBJ2-7; v_call: TRBV29-1
cdr3_nt: TGTGCCAGCTCAACACTAGCGAGCTACACAGATACGCAGTATTTT; cdr3_aa: CASSTLASYTDTQYF; clone_size: -; d_call: TRBD2; j_call: TRBJ2-3; v_call: TRBV2
cdr3_nt: TGTGCCAGTAGTATCCCGCAGAAAAACACTGAAGCTTTCTTT; cdr3_aa: CASSIPQKNTEAFF; clone_size: -; d_call: -; j_call: TRBJ1-1; v_call: TRBV19
cdr3_nt: TGTGCCAGCAGCCCTGGCGGGGGAGGCCACCTTAGACATGAGCAGTTCTTC; cdr3_aa: CASSPGGGGHLRHEQFF; clone_size: few; d_call: TRBD2; j_call: TRBJ2-1; v_call: TRBV7-2
cdr3_nt: TGTGCCAGCAGCGTTAGAAGACTAGCGGACAATGAGCAGTTCTTC; cdr3_aa: CASSVRRLADNEQFF; clone_size: few; d_call: TRBD2; j_call: TRBJ2-1; v_call: TRBV11-2
cdr3_nt: TGTGCCAGCAGCCCCAGACTTTCTGGGGCCAACGTCCTGACTTTC; cdr3_aa: CASSPRLSGANVLTF; clone_size: -; d_call: -; j_call: TRBJ2-6; v_call: TRBV6-5